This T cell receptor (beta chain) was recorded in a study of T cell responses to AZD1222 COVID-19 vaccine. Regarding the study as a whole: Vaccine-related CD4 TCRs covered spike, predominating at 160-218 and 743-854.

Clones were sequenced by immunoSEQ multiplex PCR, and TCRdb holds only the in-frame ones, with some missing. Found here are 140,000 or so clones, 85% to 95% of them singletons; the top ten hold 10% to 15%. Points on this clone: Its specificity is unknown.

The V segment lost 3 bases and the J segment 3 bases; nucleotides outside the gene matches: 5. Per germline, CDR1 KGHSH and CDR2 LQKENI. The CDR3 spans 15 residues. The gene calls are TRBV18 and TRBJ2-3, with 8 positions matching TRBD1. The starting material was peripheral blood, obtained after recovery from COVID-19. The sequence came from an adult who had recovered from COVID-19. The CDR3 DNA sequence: TGTGCCAGCTCACCCGGGACAGGCGGGACAGATACGCAGTATTTT. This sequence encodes CASSPGTGGTDTQYF.